Sequencing of this T cell receptor beta chain was carried out in a study of cytomegalovirus exposure and HLA in healthy donors. Study-wide context: Of approximately 400 genotyped donors, about 80% clustered with self-reported Caucasian donors.

This clone appeared a few times. Trimming cost V 0 bases and J 2 bases, with 11 bases left between them. The germline gives CDR1 GTSNPN, CDR2 SVGIG (reference sequence). This CDR3 has 15 residues. Vbeta (60) and Jbeta (13) primers were used in the PCR. Sequenced by immunoSEQ multiplex PCR; TCRdb stores in-frame clones only, minus some. The sample holds roughly 230,000 clones, 85% to 95% seen once. This chain uses TRBV30 with TRBJ2-1; the D gene is possibly TRBD2 (6 bases). The sequence came from a girl aged 2-10 years in good health and CMV-seronegative. The material sequenced was PBMCs. CDR3 residues: CAWSVEAGPYNEQFF. CDR3 in DNA: TGTGCCTGGAGTGTCGAAGCGGGCCCCTACAATGAGCAGTTCTTC.